The T cell receptor (beta chain) described here comes from a study of human T cells and chemical hapten exposure. Whole-study results and caveats: PT1 expanded TCR counts correlated positively with patch test score.

A few counts support this clonotype. Its specificity is unknown. Described time point: patch test 1, 2 weeks after DPC sensitization. Treatment specified: therapeutic diphenylcyclopropenone sensitization with weekly scalp DPC. Under the authors' procedure: The number of TCRs in each sample had a median of 95,638 and spanned about 23,224 to 690,600. MiXCR was run by TCRdb on the RACE reads, yielding one entry per CDR3 protein. TCRdb, not the original authors, processed these V and J calls. Of about 360,000 distinct CDR3 sequences listed, around 7% are singletons. This CDR3 region has 15 residues. V was pared by 5 bases and J by 1 base, with 13 bases between. Germline CDR1 MNHEY, CDR2 SVGEGT.

Sequencing was performed on whole blood, taken in connection with sensitization to the hapten diphenylcyclopropenone (DPC). This receptor was identified in a woman aged 18 to 35 with alopecia areata. Some clones in this sample may be carry-over from other donors' samples. The chain has TRBV6-2 or TRBV6-3 and TRBJ2-3, with D uncertain. The CDR3 spells CASSTPSGGTDTQYF. The DNA for the CDR3 is TGTGCCAGCAGTACGCCGTCGGGCGGCACAGATACGCAGTATTTT.